Below are 21 T cell receptor beta chains sequenced from a single sample in a study of identical twins. TCRdb reprocessed the 5' RACE reads with MiXCR, giving one entry per CDR3 protein. The table has approximately 630,000 distinct CDR3 sequences, roughly 7.1% seen once. These data also formed part of another study, on yellow fever vaccine responses in identical twins.

Sample: PBMCs. All receptors derive from a young woman in good health.

This clonotype turned up a few times. This chain connects TRBV4-1 to TRBJ2-4; D may be TRBD1 or TRBD2 (5 bases each). CDR3 length equals 14 residues. CDR1 and CDR2 from the germline V gene are MGHRA and YSYEKL. V lost 0 bases, J lost 7 bases, and 10 bases lay in between. CDR3 residues: CASSQEARDNIQYF. The CDR3 bases are TGCGCCAGCAGCCAAGAAGCCAGGGACAACATTCAGTACTTC.

This clonotype was counted many times. The chain employs TRBV12-3 or TRBV12-4 and TRBJ2-5; either TRBD1 or TRBD2 may fit D (6 bases each). V lost 5 bases and J lost 2, with 15 bases in between. The CDR3 contains 15 residues. The CDR3 is CASSHYRGEQETQYF. The CDR3, as DNA: TGTGCCAGCAGTCACTATAGGGGGGAACAAGAGACCCAGTACTTC.

The table lists this clonotype with many counts. The chain combines TRBV10-3 with TRBJ2-3; TRBD1 matches at 7 bases. The CDR3 loop spans 14 amino acids. V shed 10 bases, J shed 4 bases, and the junction held 11 bases outside the gene matches. The V gene's germline CDR1 is ENHRY and CDR2 SYGVKD. The DNA of the CDR3 is TGTGCCAGCTGGGACAGTCGGGGCGCAGATACGCAGTATTTT. It is translated as CASWDSRGADTQYF.

This clonotype was seen more than once but under ten times. The genes are TRBV29-1 and TRBJ2-1; D is unresolved. V lost 3 bases and J 9 bases, leaving 12 bases between the germline ends. CDR3 length: 12 amino acids. Germline values: CDR1 SQVTM, CDR2 ANQGSEA. CDR3 coding DNA: TGCAGCGTTGATCGGCAGAACCTTGAGCAGTTCTTC. It translates to CSVDRQNLEQFF.

The sample holds many counts of this clonotype. CDR3 in amino acids: CSARIAGGNTGELFF. The DNA for the CDR3 is TGCAGTGCTAGAATAGCGGGGGGTAACACCGGGGAGCTGTTTTTT. The V call is TRBV20-1, the J call TRBJ2-2; 10 bases match TRBD2. V lost 2 bases to trimming and J lost 2 bases; unmatched junction nucleotides: 2. This CDR3 has 15 residues. In germline, CDR1 is DFQATT, CDR2 SNEGSKA (reference sequence).

This clonotype was seen a handful of times. The rearrangement uses TRBV2 and TRBJ2-1, with D possibly being TRBD1 (6 bases). The CDR3 extends over 13 amino acids. V gave up 6 bases and J gave up 8 bases, with 14 bases separating them. Germline-derived CDR1 and CDR2 are SNHLY and FYNNEI. CDR3 region: CASRFRGDHEQFF. DNA of the CDR3: TGTGCCAGCAGATTCAGGGGCGACCATGAGCAGTTCTTC. The complete variable domain, with remaining parts taken from reference TRBV2 and TRBJ2-1, reads EPEVTQTPSHQVTQMGQEVILRCVPISNHLYFYWYRQILGQKVEFLVSFYNNEISEKSEIFDDQFSVERPDGSNFTLKIRSTKLEDSAMYFCASRFRGDHEQFFGPGTRLTVL.

The chain uses TRBV7-2 and TRBJ1-6; D not resolved. From germline, CDR1 is SGHTA and CDR2 FQGNSA. Deletions cut 1 base from V and 15 bases from J, with 10 bases between. The CDR3 is 12 amino acids. The CDR3 protein is CASSLDVGILHF. In DNA, the CDR3 is TGTGCCAGCAGCTTAGACGTTGGAATCCTCCACTTT.

This clonotype was recorded at least ten times. The chain employs TRBV5-1 and TRBJ2-1; 13 bases match TRBD2. CDR3 length equals 20 residues. V lost 0 bases and J lost 0; bases outside the gene matches: 9. Germline CDR1 is SGHRS and CDR2 is YFSETQ. This CDR3 is CASSLALLAGGDSSYNEQFF. Written as DNA, the CDR3 is TGCGCCAGCAGCTTGGCACTACTAGCGGGAGGGGATAGCTCCTACAATGAGCAGTTCTTC.

This rearrangement joins TRBV7-9 to TRBJ2-5; D not certain. The ends were cut back, 3 bases at V and 0 bases at J, with 5 bases in the middle. Germline V gene sequence: CDR1 SEHNR, CDR2 FQNEAQ (reference sequence). The CDR3 spans 13 residues. The CDR3 loop is CASSFVYQETQYF. CDR3 coding DNA: TGTGCCAGCAGCTTCGTCTACCAAGAGACCCAGTACTTC. Full variable domain (remainder filled in from reference TRBV7-9 and TRBJ2-5): DTGVSQNPRHKITKRGQNVTFRCDPISEHNRLYWYRQTLGQGPEFLTYFQNEAQLEKSRLLSDRFSAERPKGSFSTLEIQRTEQGDSAMYLCASSFVYQETQYFGPGTRLLVL.

This CDR3 is CASSPKTSGGQETQYF. Here the CDR3 DNA reads TGCGCCAGCAGCCCGAAGACTAGCGGGGGACAAGAGACCCAGTACTTC. The chain recombines TRBV5-1 with TRBJ2-5; 12 bases line up with TRBD2. Germline CDR1 and CDR2: SGHRS and YFSETQ. The trim removed 4 bases at V and 2 bases at J, leaving 6 bases unmatched. The length of the CDR3 is 16 residues.

There are many counts of this clonotype. V gene TRBV12-3 or TRBV12-4 combines with J gene TRBJ2-1, with D perhaps TRBD2 (7 bases). The V end lost 3 bases, the J end lost 6 bases, and 12 bases lay between the germline ends. The CDR3 is made up of 14 amino acids. The CDR3 DNA follows: TGTGCCAGCAGTTTCGGGGGGCAGAGCAATGAGCAGTTCTTC. Protein sequence: CASSFGGQSNEQFF.

This chain joins TRBV5-1 and TRBJ2-2; 13 positions agree with TRBD2. V was pared by 5 bases and J by 2 bases, with 6 bases of the junction left unmatched. The CDR3 totals 17 residues. Germline CDR1 reads SGHRS; CDR2 reads YFSETQ. CDR3 sequence reads: CASRRLAGGPNTGELFF. CDR3 DNA: TGCGCCAGCAGGCGACTAGCGGGGGGACCTAACACCGGGGAGCTGTTTTTT.

This clonotype was seen more than once but under ten times. This chain links TRBV3-1 with TRBJ1-1; TRBD1 might be the D (5 bases). With 7 bases removed from V and 3 bases from J, the gap between germline ends came to 18 bases. Germline lookup yields CDR1 LGHDT and CDR2 YNNKEL (reference sequence). The CDR3 loop spans 15 amino acids. The CDR3, as DNA: TGTGCCAGCACCTTAGGTTGGCAGGGAGACACTGAAGCTTTCTTT. Its translation is CASTLGWQGDTEAFF.

The V gene is TRBV9, the J gene TRBJ2-6; D call uncertain. Germline V CDR1 and CDR2: SGDLS, YYNGEE. This CDR3 has 16 amino acids. V lost 0 bases, J lost 0 bases, and 7 bases lay in between. CDR3 DNA: TGTGCCAGCAGCGTAGGGGGTCCCTCTGGGGCCAACGTCCTGACTTTC. Its translation is CASSVGGPSGANVLTF. The variable domain in full, with the rest retrieved from reference TRBV9 and TRBJ2-6, is DSGVTQTPKHLITATGQRVTLRCSPRSGDLSVYWYQQSLDQGLQFLIQYYNGEERAKGNILERFSAQQFPDLHSELNLSSLELGDSALYFCASSVGGPSGANVLTFGAGSRLTVL.

This clonotype has a count of ten or more. CDR3 region: CASSLKPGLAGGTDEQFF. The CDR3, as DNA: TGCGCCAGCAGCTTGAAACCGGGACTAGCGGGGGGGACGGATGAGCAGTTCTTC. The chain couples TRBV5-1 to TRBJ2-1; TRBD2 matches at 16 bases. Germline V gene data show CDR1 as SGHRS and CDR2 as YFSETQ. The CDR3 has 18 amino acids. V shed 1 base, J shed 8 bases, and the junction held 9 bases outside the gene matches.

In this sample, this clonotype turned up a few times. This chain joins TRBV28 and TRBJ2-3; D ambiguous. From germline, CDR1 is MDHEN and CDR2 SYDVKM. This CDR3 has 16 residues. V was pared by 3 bases and J by 2 bases, with 15 bases between. The CDR3 protein is CASSFRGLTSTDTQYF. The CDR3 region has the DNA TGTGCCAGCAGTTTTCGCGGCCTAACATCCACAGATACGCAGTATTTT.

This clonotype was counted between two and nine times. The V call is TRBV2, the J call TRBJ2-1; maybe TRBD2 (5 bases). From germline, CDR1 is SNHLY and CDR2 FYNNEI. V lost 7 bases, J lost 10 bases, and 8 bases lay in between. CDR3 length equals 10 residues. CDR3 nucleotide sequence: TGTGCCAGCAACGGGGTAGAGCAGTTCTTC. Protein: CASNGVEQFF.

The chain uses TRBV28 and TRBJ2-3; no definite D call. The CDR3 extends over 16 amino acids. Germline lookup yields CDR1 MDHEN and CDR2 SYDVKM. Trimming stripped 4 bases from V and 2 bases from J, with 16 bases between. DNA of the CDR3: TGTGCCAGCAGTTCCGTAGCAACCCCCTACACAGATACGCAGTATTTT. As protein: CASSSVATPYTDTQYF.

Many counts were recorded for this clonotype. This sequence joins TRBV27 and TRBJ1-5; D is unclear. Germline values: CDR1 MNHEY, CDR2 SMNVEV (reference sequence). Trimming stripped 2 bases from V and 9 bases from J, with 5 bases between. CDR3 length: 11 residues. The CDR3 spells CASSLTRPQHF. Written as DNA, the CDR3 is TGTGCCAGCAGTTTAACGCGGCCCCAGCATTTT.

This clonotype appeared a few times. The rearrangement joins TRBV5-1 to TRBJ2-5, with D tentatively TRBD1 (5 bases). V was shortened by 4 bases and J by 2 bases, with 9 bases between the two germline ends. Germline CDR1 SGHRS, CDR2 YFSETQ. The CDR3 runs to 13 residues. CDR3 sequence reads: CASSQTEQETQYF. The CDR3 region has the DNA TGCGCCAGCAGCCAGACAGAGCAAGAGACCCAGTACTTC.

Many counts were recorded for this clonotype. The gene calls are TRBV7-6 and TRBJ2-1, with D possibly matching TRBD2 (6 bases). The V and J ends lost 5 bases and 3 bases respectively, with 14 bases between them. From germline, CDR1 is SGHVS and CDR2 FNYEAQ. The CDR3 is made up of 15 amino acids. The CDR3 sequence is CASSVGLTLYNEQFF. CDR3 coding DNA: TGTGCCAGCAGCGTAGGACTAACTCTCTACAATGAGCAGTTCTTC.